This entry lists 29 T cell receptor beta chains sequenced from one sample in a study of blood T cell repertoires in COVID-19. Assay: immunoSEQ multiplex PCR; the TCRdb copy retains only in-frame clones and omits some. The sample holds approximately 220,000 clones; roughly 90% are singletons and the top ten take 3.5% to 4%. Sequenced: PBMCs or T cells enriched from blood (not recorded which). The receptors stem from a woman in her 30s with acute COVID-19.

The chain employs TRBV9 and TRBJ2-5; 12 bases are a match to TRBD2. Germline CDR1 SGDLS, CDR2 YYNGEE. Germline trimming cut 4 bases from V and 2 bases from J; bases unmatched to any gene: 6. The CDR3 consists of 16 residues. DNA of the CDR3: TGTGCCAGCAGCTGGACTAGCGGGGCGACGCAAGAGACCCAGTACTTC. Its translation is CASSWTSGATQETQYF.

CDR3 DNA sequence: TGTGCCAGCGCCCCCGGGGGTGGTGAAGCTTTCTTT. Translation: CASAPGGGEAFF. The gene calls are TRBV27 and TRBJ1-1; D perhaps matches TRBD1 (5 bases). The length of the CDR3 is 12 residues. From germline, CDR1 is MNHEY and CDR2 SMNVEV (reference sequence). V lost 8 bases and J 7 bases, leaving 14 bases between the germline ends.

The CDR3 sequence is CASSRRGGEPYNEQFF. In nucleotides, the CDR3 is TGTGCCAGCAGTCGGCGGGGGGGAGAACCCTACAATGAGCAGTTCTTC. This sequence joins TRBV7-2 and TRBJ2-1, with 9 bases aligning to TRBD2. Germline V gene sequence: CDR1 SGHTA, CDR2 FQGNSA. Trimming took 6 bases from V and 2 from J; bases not matched to a gene: 8. The CDR3 runs 16 residues.

This chain links TRBV28 with TRBJ1-2, with D possibly matching TRBD1 (6 bases). This CDR3 comprises 16 residues. Trimming removed 3 bases at V and 4 bases at J, with 18 bases between. Per the germline V gene, CDR1 is MDHEN and CDR2 is SYDVKM. In DNA form, the CDR3 reads TGTGCCAGCAGTTTGCCTGGGGGGGCCCTAGCCTATGGCTACACCTTC. Its translation: CASSLPGGALAYGYTF.

This sequence joins TRBV19 and TRBJ1-6; tentative D call: TRBD1 (6 bases). Trimming pared 2 bases from V and 9 bases from J, leaving 17 bases between. Germline values: CDR1 LNHDA, CDR2 SQIVND (reference sequence). This CDR3 comprises 16 residues. The CDR3 region has the DNA TGTGCCAGTAGTATACACAGGACAGTGGTGGGTTCACCCCTCCACTTT. This sequence encodes CASSIHRTVVGSPLHF.

The chain has TRBV11-2 and TRBJ1-5; 7 bases are a match to TRBD1. The CDR3 loop spans 16 amino acids. J lost 7 bases, V lost 1 base, and 10 bases had no gene match. CDR1 is SGHAT, CDR2 FQNNGV, per germline. The CDR3 DNA reads TGTGCCAGCAGCTTAGGCGTCGGGAACAGGGGACAGCCCCAGCATTTT. This codes for CASSLGVGNRGQPQHF.

The rearrangement uses TRBV4-1 and TRBJ1-1, with unresolved D. The CDR3 loop spans 14 amino acids. The germline CDR1 and CDR2 sequences are MGHRA and YSYEKL. Trimming removed 3 bases at V and 2 bases at J, with 10 bases between. The CDR3 coding sequence is TGCGCCAGCAGCCAGGCCCCCCGAAACACTGAAGCTTTCTTT. It encodes CASSQAPRNTEAFF.

The chain links TRBV6-5 to TRBJ1-3, with D hard to call. Trimming removed 8 bases from V and 0 bases from J, with 17 bases in between. The CDR3 sequence is 16 residues long. Germline CDR1 and CDR2: MNHEY and SVGAGI. CDR3 bases: TGTGCCAGCCGTTCCCCCGCGGGAACCTCTGGAAACACCATATATTTT. This translates into CASRSPAGTSGNTIYF.

The V call is TRBV3-1 (or the pseudogene TRBV3-2), the J call TRBJ2-1, with 10 bases lining up with TRBD2. The CDR3 is 16 residues long. V lost 5 bases to trimming and J lost 4 bases; unmatched junction nucleotides: 8. CDR1 is LGHDT and CDR2 is YNNKEL in the germline V gene (reference sequence). CDR3 coding DNA: TGTGCCAGCAGCTACCATTCGGGACTAGCGTACAATGAGCAGTTCTTC. It encodes CASSYHSGLAYNEQFF.

The chain links TRBV13 to TRBJ1-1, with a possible D match to TRBD1 (5 bases). V dropped 1 base and J dropped 4 bases, with 10 bases sitting between them. Germline lookup yields CDR1 PRHDT and CDR2 FYEKMQ (reference sequence). This CDR3 is 14 amino acids long. The CDR3 here is CASSLEGLATEAFF. The CDR3 DNA is TGTGCCAGCAGCTTAGAGGGGCTGGCCACTGAAGCTTTCTTT.

V is TRBV5-1 and J is TRBJ2-5, with TRBD2 matching over 10 bases. The junction had 11 bases not matched to a gene; V was cut back by 1 base and J by 2 bases. Germline-derived CDR1 and CDR2 are SGHRS and YFSETQ. There are 18 residues in the CDR3. Here the CDR3 reads CASSLNSPSGGPQETQYF. DNA for the CDR3: TGCGCCAGCAGCTTGAATAGCCCTAGCGGGGGCCCACAAGAGACCCAGTACTTC.

The CDR3 DNA reads TGTGCCAGCAGCGAGAGTCCGACAGGGTATGGCTACACCTTC. This sequence encodes CASSESPTGYGYTF. The chain joins TRBV7-3 to TRBJ1-2; 7 bases line up with TRBD1. Trimming took 5 bases from V and 5 from J; bases not matched to a gene: 8. The CDR3 is 14 residues long. Looked up from germline, CDR1 is SGHTA and CDR2 is FQGTGA.

This clone was recorded a few times. V is TRBV30 and J is TRBJ1-4; D is possibly TRBD1 (5 bases). This CDR3 spans 16 amino acids. Trimming stripped 1 base from V and 4 bases from J, with 16 bases between. Germline CDR1 is GTSNPN and CDR2 is SVGIG (reference sequence). CDR3 sequence reads: CAWSANPTVLNEKLFF. CDR3 in DNA: TGTGCCTGGAGTGCTAACCCGACAGTGCTTAATGAAAAACTGTTTTTT.

This clone occurred once. V and J are TRBV4-3 and TRBJ1-2, with TRBD1 matching over 9 bases. CDR1 LGHNA and CDR2 YSLEER come from the germline V gene. This CDR3 is 15 amino acids long. The V gene end was trimmed by 4 bases and the J gene end by 4 bases; junction bases not matched to a gene: 7. The CDR3 sequence: CASSPGQGPGYGYTF. The CDR3 DNA sequence: TGCGCCAGCAGCCCCGGACAGGGGCCAGGCTATGGCTACACCTTC.

This clone was observed a single time. The rearrangement links TRBV10-3 to TRBJ2-3; 8 bases are shared with TRBD2. This CDR3 region has 17 residues. Trimming at V came to 3 bases and at J to 0 bases, leaving 8 bases not matched to a gene. The germline V gene encodes CDR1 ENHRY and CDR2 SYGVKD. The CDR3 loop is CAISETSGSTSTDTQYF. The CDR3 DNA follows: TGTGCCATCAGTGAAACTAGCGGTTCCACTAGCACAGATACGCAGTATTTT.

This clone came up a few times. CDR3 DNA sequence: TGTGCCATCAGTGAGGGCAGGGGTTACGAGCAGTACTTC. It is translated as CAISEGRGYEQYF. V usage is TRBV10-3 and J usage is TRBJ2-7; perhaps TRBD1 as D (6 bases). The CDR3 has 13 residues. The germline V gene has CDR1 ENHRY and CDR2 SYGVKD. V dropped 2 bases and J dropped 4 bases, with 9 bases sitting between them.

The J gene is TRBJ1-6, the V gene TRBV12-5, with 10 bases matching TRBD1. The V and J ends lost 8 bases and 9 bases, in that order; junction bases with no gene match: 4. This CDR3 comprises 13 residues. Germline V lookup: CDR1 LGHNT, CDR2 FRNRAP. The CDR3 is CASSGTGVSPLHF. The CDR3 DNA is TGTGCTAGTTCCGGGACAGGGGTTTCACCCCTCCACTTT.

This chain links TRBV7-2 with TRBJ1-5; 9 positions match TRBD1. The germline V gene has CDR1 SGHTA and CDR2 FQGNSA. There are 14 residues in the CDR3. V shed 5 bases and J 5 bases; nucleotides not matched to a gene: 4. The CDR3 is CASSGDRAHQPQHF. DNA for the CDR3: TGTGCCAGCAGCGGGGACAGGGCACATCAGCCCCAGCATTTT. The full variable domain, its missing parts supplied by reference TRBV7-2 and TRBJ1-5, is GAGVSQSPSNKVTEKGKDVELRCDPISGHTALYWYRQSLGQGLEFLIYFQGNSAPDKSGLPSDRFSAERTGGSVSTLTIQRTQQEDSAVYLCASSGDRAHQPQHFGDGTRLSIL.

This chain links TRBV6-5 with TRBJ1-5; D is unclear. The CDR3 totals 13 residues. V was shortened by 7 bases and J by 7 bases, with 14 bases between the two germline ends. Germline-derived CDR1 and CDR2 are MNHEY and SVGAGI. This chain's CDR3 is CASTRGREQPQHF. DNA of the CDR3: TGTGCCAGCACCCGCGGCAGAGAGCAGCCCCAGCATTTT.

The chain carries TRBV6-5 and TRBJ2-7; maybe TRBD1 (6 bases). The CDR3 runs to 13 residues. The V end lost 7 bases, the J end lost 5 bases, and 15 bases lay between the germline ends. Germline V CDR1 and CDR2: MNHEY, SVGAGI. Here the CDR3 reads CASNLPQGDEQYF. CDR3 DNA sequence: TGTGCCAGCAACCTACCACAGGGTGACGAGCAGTACTTC.

This clone is a singleton in its sample. The J gene is TRBJ1-2, the V gene TRBV30; D unclear. CDR1 GTSNPN and CDR2 SVGIG come from the germline V gene (reference sequence). Trimming removed 2 bases at V and 8 bases at J, with 12 bases between. This CDR3 contains 12 residues. CDR3 region: CAWSPGSDGYTF. Here the CDR3 DNA reads TGTGCCTGGAGTCCGGGATCTGACGGCTACACCTTC.

About this clone itself: Other DNA sequences in the same sample also yield this CDR3. The chain links TRBV18 to TRBJ1-1, with TRBD1 matching over 9 bases. The junction had 3 bases not matched to a gene; V was cut back by 3 bases and J by 1 base. The CDR3 is 15 amino acids. Germline V gene lookup returns CDR1 KGHSH and CDR2 LQKENI. CDR3 sequence: CASSPGQGRNTEAFF. The CDR3 bases are TGTGCCAGCTCACCTGGACAGGGGAGGAACACTGAAGCTTTCTTT.

As for this clone: With a much larger clone just one base away, this may be a read error. This chain links TRBV12-3 or TRBV12-4 with TRBJ1-2, with 7 bases that match TRBD1. This CDR3 region has 13 residues. V shed 6 bases and J 3 bases; nucleotides not matched to a gene: 4. CDR3 amino acids: CASSRGTDYGYTF. CDR3 nucleotide sequence: TGTGCCAGCAGCCGCGGGACAGACTATGGCTACACCTTC.

The V gene is TRBV7-2, the J gene TRBJ2-7, with a possible D match to TRBD1 (7 bases). The CDR3 has 14 residues. V was pared by 5 bases and J by 3 bases, with 14 bases between. In germline, CDR1 is SGHTA, CDR2 FQGNSA. CDR3 loop: CASSPQGGNYEQYF. Here the CDR3 DNA reads TGTGCCAGCAGCCCGCAGGGGGGTAACTACGAGCAGTACTTC.

The genes are TRBV9 and TRBJ2-1, with 11 bases aligning to TRBD1. Germline trimming cut 4 bases from V and 9 bases from J; bases unmatched to any gene: 9. The CDR3 runs to 15 residues. Germline CDR1 reads SGDLS; CDR2 reads YYNGEE. CDR3 DNA: TGTGCCAGCAGCCCCTTCGGACAGGGGGCGCGTGAGCAGTTCTTC. It yields the protein CASSPFGQGAREQFF.

This clone was detected a few times. The V call is TRBV18, the J call TRBJ1-1; 9 bases line up with TRBD1. J lost 1 base, V lost 4 bases, and 10 bases had no gene match. This CDR3 has 17 residues. The V gene's germline CDR1 is KGHSH and CDR2 LQKENI. Written as DNA, the CDR3 is TGTGCCAGCTCACTTCAAAGGCCGGGACAGGGGAACACTGAAGCTTTCTTT. This codes for CASSLQRPGQGNTEAFF.

V and J are TRBV3-1 (or the pseudogene TRBV3-2) and TRBJ2-1; 7 bases align to TRBD1. Germline CDR1 reads LGHDT; CDR2 reads YNNKEL (reference sequence). This CDR3 region has 14 residues. Trimming took 2 bases from V and 6 from J; bases not matched to a gene: 4. Here the CDR3 DNA reads TGTGCCAGCAGCCAAAGGGGGCTCGGCAATGAGCAGTTCTTC. It specifies CASSQRGLGNEQFF.

The chain has TRBV27 and TRBJ1-1; D perhaps matches TRBD1 (6 bases). This CDR3 spans 17 amino acids. CDR1 MNHEY and CDR2 SMNVEV come from the germline V gene (reference sequence). Deletions cut 7 bases from V and 1 base from J, with 22 bases between. As DNA, the CDR3 is TGTGCCAGCACTTTCCGGCAGGGGCTCTGGGGGAACACTGAAGCTTTCTTT. This codes for CASTFRQGLWGNTEAFF.

The chain joins TRBV19 to TRBJ2-7, with 9 nucleotides matching TRBD1. The germline gives CDR1 LNHDA, CDR2 SQIVND (reference sequence). There are 15 residues in the CDR3. Trimming took 6 bases from V and 6 from J; bases not matched to a gene: 12. The CDR3 coding sequence is TGTGCCAGTAGCCCACCCGGACAGGGGTGGGCCGAGCAGTACTTC. Translation gives CASSPPGQGWAEQYF. Full variable domain (rest looked up from reference TRBV19 and TRBJ2-7): DGGITQSPKYLFRKEGQNVTLSCEQNLNHDAMYWYRQDPGQGLRLIYYSQIVNDFQKGDIAEGYSVSREKKESFPLTVTSAQKNPTAFYLCASSPPGQGWAEQYFGPGTRLTVT.